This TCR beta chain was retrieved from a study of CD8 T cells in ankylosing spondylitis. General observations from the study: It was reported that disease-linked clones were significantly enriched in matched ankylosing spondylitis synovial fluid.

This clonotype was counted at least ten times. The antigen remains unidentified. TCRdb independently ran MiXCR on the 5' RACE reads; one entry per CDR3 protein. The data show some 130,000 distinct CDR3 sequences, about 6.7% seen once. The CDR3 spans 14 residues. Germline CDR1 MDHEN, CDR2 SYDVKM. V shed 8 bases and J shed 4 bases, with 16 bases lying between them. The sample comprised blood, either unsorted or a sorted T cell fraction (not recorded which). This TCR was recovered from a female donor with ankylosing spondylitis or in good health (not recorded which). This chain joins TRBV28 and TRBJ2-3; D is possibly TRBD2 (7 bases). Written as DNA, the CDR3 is TGTGCCAGCTCAGAGGGGGGGAGGTCAGATACGCAGTATTTT. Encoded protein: CASSEGGRSDTQYF.